Listed below are T cell receptor beta chains from one sample, sequenced in a study of CD8+ T cells in alopecia areata. TCRdb's copy holds only in-frame clones and misses some; the assay was immunoSEQ multiplex PCR. Of 110,000 to 150,000 clones listed, approximately 85% are singletons. The specimen comprised CD8+ T cells sorted from blood, sampled at week 4, from a patient treated with tofacitinib. These receptors all stem from a human donor with alopecia areata. The CDR3 runs from the conserved cysteine through the conserved F or W. The D gene is left open where the match is weak. Rows may omit the clone size; those that give it use once, few, many or a size class.

v_call	j_call	clone_size	d_call	cdr3_nt	cdr3_aa
TRBV6-5	TRBJ2-3	-	TRBD2	TGTGCCAGCAGTTACCTCAGCGGGGGAGGTGGTGATACGCAGTATTTT	CASSYLSGGGGDTQYF
TRBV27	TRBJ2-3	-	TRBD2	TGTGCCAGCAGTTCCCCCCCACTAGCGGGGGCCAGCACAGATACGCAGTATTTT	CASSSPPLAGASTDTQYF
TRBV7-2	TRBJ1-6	few	TRBD1	TGTGCCAGCAGCTTCAGGGACAGGGGATGGTCACCCCTCCACTTT	CASSFRDRGWSPLHF
TRBV7-9	TRBJ2-5	-	TRBD2	TGTGCCAGCAGCTTAGCCCCCGGCAGGGTAGCGGGGGAAGAGACCCAGTACTTC	CASSLAPGRVAGEETQYF
TRBV7-9	TRBJ2-7	-	-	TGTGCCAGCAGCTCCAGGGAACTCTCCTACGAGCAGTACTTC	CASSSRELSYEQYF
TRBV7-9	TRBJ2-1	-	-	TGTGCCAGCAGCTTTTCCCGGAGCTCCTACAATGAGCAGTTCTTC	CASSFSRSSYNEQFF
TRBV6-5	TRBJ1-2	-	-	TGTGCCAGCAGTTACTCGACCGCTAACTATGGCTACACCTTC	CASSYSTANYGYTF
TRBV4-3	TRBJ2-3	-	-	TGCGCCAGCAGTAGGGAGACTAGCACAGATACGCAGTATTTT	CASSRETSTDTQYF
TRBV15	TRBJ2-7	-	-	TGTGCCACCAGGGGCACTTCGGACTACGAGCAGTACTTC	CATRGTSDYEQYF
TRBV10-2	TRBJ1-2	-	TRBD1	TGCGCCAGCGGCGGGACAGGATCGACGAATGGCTACACCTTC	CASGGTGSTNGYTF
TRBV4-2	TRBJ2-1	-	-	TGTGCCAGCAGCCAAGAGGCAGGGTCCCACGATGAGCAGTTCTTC	CASSQEAGSHDEQFF
TRBV5-5	TRBJ2-7	-	-	TGTGCCAGCAGCCGCGGGTCCTACGAGCAGTACTTC	CASSRGSYEQYF
TRBV29-1	TRBJ2-3	few	TRBD2	TGCAGCGCCCATCGGGGAGGGGATACGCAGTATTTT	CSAHRGGDTQYF
TRBV11-2	TRBJ2-1	-	-	TGTGCCAGCAGCGATAGCCCTCCTGAGCAGTTCTTC	CASSDSPPEQFF
TRBV5-1	TRBJ2-3	-	-	TGCGCCAGCAGGGAGGGCGGTTACACAGATACGCAGTATTTT	CASREGGYTDTQYF
TRBV7-9	TRBJ2-4	few	-	TGTGCCAGCAGCCTTGGGCCCGCTAACATTCAGTACTTC	CASSLGPANIQYF
TRBV7-9	TRBJ2-1	once	TRBD2	TGTGCCAGCAGCACCCTGGGACTAGCGAGGGGTGGTGAGCAGTTCTTC	CASSTLGLARGGEQFF
TRBV29-1	TRBJ2-7	once	-	TGCAGCGTTGTCCTACGGAGGGACACTTCCTACGAGCAGTACTTC	CSVVLRRDTSYEQYF
TRBV5-1	TRBJ1-1	-	TRBD1	TGCGCCAGCAGCTTTAGGCCGGACAGGGGGGTAACTGAAGCTTTCTTT	CASSFRPDRGVTEAFF
TRBV15	TRBJ2-4	-	-	TGTGCCACCAGCAGGGATCCACCCATCCTTAGGGACATTCAGTACTTC	CATSRDPPILRDIQYF
TRBV7-9	TRBJ1-1	-	-	TGTGCCAGCAGCTTAGCTCTAGTCAACACTGAAGCTTTCTTT	CASSLALVNTEAFF
TRBV14	TRBJ1-5	-	TRBD1	TGTGCCAGCAGCCAAGCATCCCGGAGGGGGCAGGCTGATAGCAATCAGCCCCAGCATTTT	CASSQASRRGQADSNQPQHF